What follows are 21 T cell receptor beta chains derived from one specimen sequenced in a study of control samples from healthy donors and cancer patients. Here immunoSEQ multiplex PCR was the method, and the copy in TCRdb shows in-frame clones only, minus some. The data hold some 120,000 clones, with more than 80% observed a single time. Sequenced input: blood. The receptors originated from a man younger than 35 in good health.

Here the CDR3 reads CASSYQQGRGKAFF. The CDR3 region has the DNA TGTGCCAGCAGTTACCAACAGGGGAGGGGGAAAGCTTTCTTT. This sequence joins TRBV6-5 and TRBJ1-1; TRBD1 matches at 7 bases. V dropped 2 bases and J dropped 9; count of bases not matched to a gene: 9. Germline V gives CDR1 MNHEY, CDR2 SVGAGI. CDR3 length equals 14 residues.

J is TRBJ2-1 and V is TRBV28; D unresolved. The CDR3 runs to 12 residues. Germline CDR1 and CDR2: MDHEN and SYDVKM. The V end was cut by 1 base, the J end by 10 bases, with 8 bases between. CDR3 sequence: CASSLFPMEQFF. CDR3 nucleotides: TGTGCCAGCAGTTTATTTCCAATGGAGCAGTTCTTC.

This chain uses TRBV5-5 with TRBJ2-2, with 9 nucleotides matching TRBD1. The length of the CDR3 is 16 residues. Per germline, CDR1 SGHKS and CDR2 YYEKEE (reference sequence). V lost 0 bases to trimming and J lost 3 bases; unmatched junction nucleotides: 3. The CDR3 is CASSLEGDRDTGELFF. The CDR3 DNA follows: TGTGCCAGCAGCTTGGAAGGGGACAGGGACACCGGGGAGCTGTTTTTT.

The chain has TRBV2 and TRBJ1-5; D is possibly TRBD1 (5 bases). Trimming removed 2 bases from V and 9 bases from J, with 8 bases in between. The CDR3 contains 12 residues. The germline V gene has CDR1 SNHLY and CDR2 FYNNEI. CDR3 region: CASSESGGPQHF. The CDR3 DNA is TGTGCCAGCAGTGAATCGGGGGGGCCCCAGCATTTT.

This chain connects TRBV6-5 to TRBJ1-2; D perhaps matches TRBD1 (5 bases). Trimming removed 2 bases from V and 1 base from J, with 11 bases in between. Germline V gene sequence: CDR1 MNHEY, CDR2 SVGAGI. The CDR3 covers 15 residues. CDR3 sequence (DNA): TGTGCCAGCAGTTACCTTCAGACAGTTAACTATGGCTACACCTTC. This codes for CASSYLQTVNYGYTF.

This sequence joins TRBV4-3 and TRBJ1-1; D remains ambiguous. The CDR3 totals 13 residues. Germline CDR1 and CDR2: LGHNA and YSLEER. Between the trimmed V and J ends, which lost 0 bases and 7 bases, there was a span of 9 bases. The CDR3 region is CASSQEYVDEAFF. The CDR3 DNA is TGCGCCAGCAGCCAAGAGTACGTAGATGAAGCTTTCTTT.

The chain uses TRBV11-3 and TRBJ2-5, with a weak D call TRBD2 (5 bases). The CDR3 length is 14 residues. Between the trimmed V and J ends, which lost 3 bases and 9 bases, there was a span of 17 bases. Germline assignment: CDR1 SGHNT and CDR2 YENEEA. The CDR3 region has the DNA TGTGCCAGCAGCTTCAGGTCGGGAAGTCAGGCCCAGTACTTC. Translated: CASSFRSGSQAQYF.

This chain joins TRBV12-3 or TRBV12-4 and TRBJ1-1, with D possibly matching TRBD1 (5 bases). This CDR3 is 12 amino acids long. V lost 11 bases to trimming and J lost 5 bases, with 15 bases between them. This CDR3 reads CAAAGDGTEAFF. DNA of the CDR3: TGTGCCGCGGCGGGGGACGGAACTGAAGCTTTCTTT.

This sequence joins TRBV19 and TRBJ1-4, with a tentative D call TRBD1 (5 bases). Germline V gene data show CDR1 as LNHDA and CDR2 as SQIVND (reference sequence). The CDR3 totals 17 residues. V was pared by 8 bases and J by 3 bases, with 22 bases between. This CDR3 reads CASRVPPVTDPNEKLFF. The CDR3 DNA reads TGTGCCAGTCGGGTCCCGCCTGTGACAGATCCTAATGAAAAACTGTTTTTT.

The CDR3 region has the DNA TGTGCCACCGGGAATGCGGGGGGAATGAACACTGAAGCTTTCTTT. It is translated as CATGNAGGMNTEAFF. The chain links TRBV19 to TRBJ1-1; maybe TRBD1 (5 bases). Trimming left V 10 bases short and J 0 bases short, with 18 bases between. Germline loops: CDR1 LNHDA, CDR2 SQIVND (reference sequence). The CDR3 consists of 15 residues.

The rearrangement links TRBV6-5 to TRBJ2-3; TRBD2 matches 7 bases. V lost 8 bases and J lost 3; bases outside the gene matches: 8. The germline CDR1 and CDR2 sequences are MNHEY and SVGAGI. This CDR3 region has 14 residues. The CDR3, as DNA: TGTGCCAGCCGGGGGGAGTACGGAACAGATACGCAGTATTTT. Translated, it gives CASRGEYGTDTQYF.

The chain has TRBV6-1 and TRBJ2-3; 7 nucleotides agree with TRBD2. The J segment lost 2 bases and the V segment lost 3 bases, leaving 11 bases of the junction unmatched. Germline-derived CDR1 and CDR2 are MNHNS and SASEGT. CDR3 length equals 17 residues. CDR3 sequence reads: CASSDRQGGGYTDTQYF. The CDR3 nucleotides are TGTGCCAGCAGTGACCGTCAGGGCGGGGGATACACAGATACGCAGTATTTT.

This chain joins TRBV4-3 and TRBJ2-3; 9 bases are a match to TRBD1. This CDR3 spans 16 amino acids. Germline CDR1 and CDR2: LGHNA and YSLEER. V dropped 3 bases and J dropped 2; count of bases not matched to a gene: 6. The CDR3 loop is CASSHSRTGDTDTQYF. The DNA for the CDR3 is TGCGCCAGCAGCCACTCCCGGACAGGGGACACAGATACGCAGTATTTT.

The chain couples TRBV28 to TRBJ1-4; unclear D gene. Germline V gene sequence: CDR1 MDHEN, CDR2 SYDVKM. V lost 2 bases, J lost 10 bases, and 8 bases lay in between. There are 12 residues in the CDR3. The DNA of the CDR3 is TGTGCCAGCAGTTTAGGCAGGCTAAAACTGTTTTTT. Protein sequence: CASSLGRLKLFF.

The genes are TRBV5-1 and TRBJ2-1; 13 bases map to TRBD2. The germline V gene encodes CDR1 SGHRS and CDR2 YFSETQ. This CDR3 region has 14 residues. Trimming cost V 3 bases and J 9 bases; bases outside gene matches: 3. In DNA form, the CDR3 reads TGCGCCAGCAGCTCGACTAGCGGGGGGATTGAGCAGTTCTTC. Translated: CASSSTSGGIEQFF.

The gene calls are TRBV5-4 and TRBJ1-1; D perhaps matches TRBD1 (6 bases). The CDR3 is made up of 13 amino acids. V lost 4 bases to trimming and J lost 7 bases, with 14 bases between them. Looked up from germline, CDR1 is SGHNT and CDR2 is YYREEE (reference sequence). The CDR3 sequence: CASSIDRTNEAFF. In DNA form, the CDR3 reads TGTGCCAGCAGCATTGACAGGACTAATGAAGCTTTCTTT. The complete variable domain, with remaining parts taken from reference TRBV5-4 and TRBJ1-1, reads ETGVTQSPTHLIKTRGQQVTLRCSSQSGHNTVSWYQQALGQGPQFIFQYYREEENGRGNFPPRFSGLQFPNYSSELNVNALELDDSALYLCASSIDRTNEAFFGQGTRLTVV.

The chain is built from TRBV11-1 and TRBJ2-7; D is undetermined. The CDR3 consists of 13 residues. The V end lost 3 bases, the J end lost 9 bases, and 15 bases lay between the germline ends. The germline V gene has CDR1 SGHAT and CDR2 FQDESV (reference sequence). CDR3 DNA sequence: TGTGCCAGCAGCTTCGGAAGCGAGAGATCGCAGTACGTC. Its translation: CASSFGSERSQYV.

V and J are TRBV27 and TRBJ2-1; D possibly matches TRBD1 or TRBD2 (6 bases each). V shed 3 bases and J shed 7 bases, with 28 bases lying between them. From germline, CDR1 is MNHEY and CDR2 SMNVEV (reference sequence). The CDR3 covers 19 residues. CDR3 loop: CASSFKEGGDIGTRNEQFF. CDR3 nucleotides: TGTGCCAGCAGTTTTAAGGAGGGCGGGGACATAGGAACACGGAATGAGCAGTTCTTC.

The chain uses TRBV6-2 or TRBV6-3 and TRBJ1-5; unclear D gene. The germline gives CDR1 MNHEY, CDR2 SVGEGT. The V end was cut by 2 bases, the J end by 4 bases, with 9 bases between. The length of the CDR3 is 14 residues. CDR3 coding DNA: TGTGCCAGCAGTTACGATTCAAAAAATCAGCCCCAGCATTTT. Translating gives CASSYDSKNQPQHF.

Only one count was recorded for this clone. The chain has TRBV5-6 and TRBJ2-2; D is unclear. Deletions cut 6 bases from V and 4 bases from J, with 10 bases between. The CDR3 extends over 13 amino acids. Germline V gene lookup returns CDR1 SGHDT and CDR2 YYEEEE. CDR3 residues: CASNEPSTGELFF. The CDR3 DNA reads as TGTGCCAGCAACGAACCCTCCACCGGGGAGCTGTTTTTT. The whole variable domain, remainder taken from reference TRBV5-6 and TRBJ2-2, is DAGVTQSPTHLIKTRGQQVTLRCSPKSGHDTVSWYQQALGQGPQFIFQYYEEEERQRGNFPDRFSGHQFPNYSSELNVNALLLGDSALYLCASNEPSTGELFFGEGSRLTVL.

The chain uses TRBV9 and TRBJ2-7; 10 bases match TRBD1. There are 13 residues in the CDR3. Germline V gives CDR1 SGDLS, CDR2 YYNGEE. The V and J ends lost 3 bases and 3 bases, in that order; junction bases with no gene match: 0. CDR3 loop: CASSGDRGYEQYF. The CDR3 coding sequence is TGTGCCAGCAGCGGGGACAGGGGCTACGAGCAGTACTTC. Using reference TRBV9 and TRBJ2-7 for the parts outside the CDR3, the full variable domain is DSGVTQTPKHLITATGQRVTLRCSPRSGDLSVYWYQQSLDQGLQFLIQYYNGEERAKGNILERFSAQQFPDLHSELNLSSLELGDSALYFCASSGDRGYEQYFGPGTRLTVT.